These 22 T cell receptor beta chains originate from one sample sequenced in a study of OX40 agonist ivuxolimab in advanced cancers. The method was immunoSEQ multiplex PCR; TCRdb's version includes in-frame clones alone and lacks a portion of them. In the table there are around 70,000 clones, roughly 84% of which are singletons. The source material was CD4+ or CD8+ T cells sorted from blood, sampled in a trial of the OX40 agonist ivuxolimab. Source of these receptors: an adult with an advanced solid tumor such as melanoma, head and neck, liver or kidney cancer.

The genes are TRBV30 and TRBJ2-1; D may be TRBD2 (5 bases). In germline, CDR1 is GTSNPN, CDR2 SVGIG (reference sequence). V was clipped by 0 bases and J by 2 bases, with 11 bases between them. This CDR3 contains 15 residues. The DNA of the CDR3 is TGTGCCTGGAGTGTACAAGCGGATGCCTACAATGAGCAGTTCTTC. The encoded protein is CAWSVQADAYNEQFF.

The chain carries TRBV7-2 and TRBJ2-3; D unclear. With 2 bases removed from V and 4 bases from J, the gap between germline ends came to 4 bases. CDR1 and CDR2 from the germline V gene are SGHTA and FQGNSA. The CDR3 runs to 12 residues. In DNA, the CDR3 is TGTGCCAGCAGCTTAAGGTCAGATACGCAGTATTTT. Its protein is CASSLRSDTQYF.

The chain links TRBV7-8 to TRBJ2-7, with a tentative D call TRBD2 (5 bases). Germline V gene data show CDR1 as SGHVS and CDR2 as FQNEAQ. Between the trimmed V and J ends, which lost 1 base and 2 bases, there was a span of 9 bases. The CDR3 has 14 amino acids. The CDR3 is CASSLGLAPYEQYF. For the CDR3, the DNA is TGTGCCAGCAGCTTAGGGCTAGCACCCTACGAGCAGTACTTC. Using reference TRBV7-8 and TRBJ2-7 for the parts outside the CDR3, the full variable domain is GAGVSQSPRYKVAKRGQDVALRCDPISGHVSLFWYQQALGQGPEFLTYFQNEAQLDKSGLPSDRFFAERPEGSVSTLKIQRTQQEDSAVYLCASSLGLAPYEQYFGPGTRLTVT.

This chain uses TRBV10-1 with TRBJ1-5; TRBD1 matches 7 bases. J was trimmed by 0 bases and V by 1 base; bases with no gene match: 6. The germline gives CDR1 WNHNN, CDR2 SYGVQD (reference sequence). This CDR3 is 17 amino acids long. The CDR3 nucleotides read TGCGCCAGCAGTGAGTGGGGACAGCGACTTAGCAATCAGCCCCAGCATTTT. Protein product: CASSEWGQRLSNQPQHF.

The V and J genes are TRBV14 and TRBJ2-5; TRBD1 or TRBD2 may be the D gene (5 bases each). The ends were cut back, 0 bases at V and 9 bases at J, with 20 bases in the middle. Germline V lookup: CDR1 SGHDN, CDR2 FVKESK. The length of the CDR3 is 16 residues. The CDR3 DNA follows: TGTGCCAGCAGCCAAGACGGGGCCACCGGCAAGAGGGCCCAGTACTTC. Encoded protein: CASSQDGATGKRAQYF. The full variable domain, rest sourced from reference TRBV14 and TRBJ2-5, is EAGVTQFPSHSVIEKGQTVTLRCDPISGHDNLYWYRRVMGKEIKFLLHFVKESKQDESGMPNNRFLAERTGGTYSTLKVQPAELEDSGVYFCASSQDGATGKRAQYFGPGTRLLVL.

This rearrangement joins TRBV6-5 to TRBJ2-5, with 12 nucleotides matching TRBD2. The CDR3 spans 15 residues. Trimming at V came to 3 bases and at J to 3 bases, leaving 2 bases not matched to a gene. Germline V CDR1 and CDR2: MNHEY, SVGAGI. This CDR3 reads CASSYWTSGEETQYF. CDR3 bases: TGTGCCAGCAGTTATTGGACTAGCGGGGAAGAGACCCAGTACTTC.

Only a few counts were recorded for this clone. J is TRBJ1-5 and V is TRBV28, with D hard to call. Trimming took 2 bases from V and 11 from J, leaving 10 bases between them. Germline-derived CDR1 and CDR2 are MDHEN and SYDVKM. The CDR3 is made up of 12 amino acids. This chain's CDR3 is CASSLAQRAQHF. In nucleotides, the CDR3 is TGTGCCAGCAGTTTAGCCCAACGGGCCCAGCATTTT.

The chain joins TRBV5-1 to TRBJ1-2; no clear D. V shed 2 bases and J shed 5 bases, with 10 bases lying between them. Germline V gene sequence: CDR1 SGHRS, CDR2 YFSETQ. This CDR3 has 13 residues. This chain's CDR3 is CASSLIGNYGYTF. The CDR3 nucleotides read TGCGCCAGCAGCTTAATAGGAAATTATGGCTACACCTTC.

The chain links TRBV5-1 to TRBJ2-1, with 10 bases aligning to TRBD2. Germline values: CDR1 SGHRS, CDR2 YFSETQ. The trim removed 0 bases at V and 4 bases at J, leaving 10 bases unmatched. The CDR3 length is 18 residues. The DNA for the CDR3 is TGCGCCAGCAGCTTGGGCCCCCGGGCTAGCGGGAGATACAATGAGCAGTTCTTC. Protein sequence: CASSLGPRASGRYNEQFF.

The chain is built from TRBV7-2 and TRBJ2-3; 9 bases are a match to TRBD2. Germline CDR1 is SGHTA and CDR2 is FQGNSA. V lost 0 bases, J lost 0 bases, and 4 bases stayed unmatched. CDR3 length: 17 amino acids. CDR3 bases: TGTGCCAGCAGCTTAGCTAGCGGGGGCCTCAGCACAGATACGCAGTATTTT. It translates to CASSLASGGLSTDTQYF.

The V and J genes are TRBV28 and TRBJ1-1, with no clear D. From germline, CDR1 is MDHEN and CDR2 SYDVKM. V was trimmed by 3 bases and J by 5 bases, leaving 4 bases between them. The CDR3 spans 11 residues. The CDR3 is CASSFETEAFF. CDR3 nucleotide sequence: TGTGCCAGCAGTTTTGAAACTGAAGCTTTCTTT.

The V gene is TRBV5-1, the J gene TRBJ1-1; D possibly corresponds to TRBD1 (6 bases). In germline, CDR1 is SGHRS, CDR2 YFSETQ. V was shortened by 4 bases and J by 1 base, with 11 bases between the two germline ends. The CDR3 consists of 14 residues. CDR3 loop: CASSQGNWNTEAFF. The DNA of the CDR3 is TGCGCCAGCAGCCAGGGGAATTGGAACACTGAAGCTTTCTTT.

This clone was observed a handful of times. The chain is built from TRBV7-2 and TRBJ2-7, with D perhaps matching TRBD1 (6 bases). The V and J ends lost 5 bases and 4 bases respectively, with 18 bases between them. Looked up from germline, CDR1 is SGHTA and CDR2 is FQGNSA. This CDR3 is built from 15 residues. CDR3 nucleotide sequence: TGTGCCAGCAGCCGCTCCCCATCAGGGGATTACGAGCAGTACTTC. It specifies CASSRSPSGDYEQYF.

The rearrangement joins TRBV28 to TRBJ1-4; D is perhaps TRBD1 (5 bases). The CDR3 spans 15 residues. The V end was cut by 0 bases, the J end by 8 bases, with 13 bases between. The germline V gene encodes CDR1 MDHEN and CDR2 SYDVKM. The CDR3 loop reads CASSLWAGISEKLFF. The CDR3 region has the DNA TGTGCCAGCAGTTTATGGGCAGGGATAAGCGAAAAACTGTTTTTT.

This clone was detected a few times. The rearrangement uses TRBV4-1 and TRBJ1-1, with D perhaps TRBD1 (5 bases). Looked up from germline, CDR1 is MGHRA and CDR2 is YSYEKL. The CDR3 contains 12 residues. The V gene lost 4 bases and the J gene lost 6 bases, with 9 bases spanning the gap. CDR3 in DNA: TGCGCCAGCAGCCGGCCGGGACCTGAAGCTTTCTTT. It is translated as CASSRPGPEAFF.

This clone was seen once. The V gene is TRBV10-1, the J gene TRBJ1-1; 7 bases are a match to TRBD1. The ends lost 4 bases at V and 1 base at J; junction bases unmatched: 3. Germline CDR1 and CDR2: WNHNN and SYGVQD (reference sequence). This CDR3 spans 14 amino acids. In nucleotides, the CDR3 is TGCGCCAGCAGTGGACAGGGCACGAACACTGAAGCTTTCTTT. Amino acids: CASSGQGTNTEAFF.

The CDR3 protein is CASSSNGGVTEAFF. The CDR3, as DNA: TGTGCCAGCAGCTCAAACGGGGGGGTCACTGAAGCTTTCTTT. The chain has TRBV7-3 and TRBJ1-1, with D perhaps TRBD1 (5 bases). CDR1 SGHTA and CDR2 FQGTGA come from the germline V gene. CDR3 length: 14 residues. Trimming cost V 4 bases and J 4 bases, with 13 bases left between them.

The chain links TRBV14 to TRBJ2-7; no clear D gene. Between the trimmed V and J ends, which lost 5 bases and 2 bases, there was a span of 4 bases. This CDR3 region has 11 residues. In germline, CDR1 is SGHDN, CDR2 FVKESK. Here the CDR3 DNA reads TGTGCCAGCAGCTACACCTACGAGCAGTACTTC. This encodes CASSYTYEQYF.

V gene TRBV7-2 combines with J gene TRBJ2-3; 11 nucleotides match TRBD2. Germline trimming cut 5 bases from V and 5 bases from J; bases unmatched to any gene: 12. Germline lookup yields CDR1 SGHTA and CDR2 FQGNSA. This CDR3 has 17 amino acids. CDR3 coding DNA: TGTGCCAGCAGCCCCCGGGGTAGCGGGGGGGCTCAAGATACGCAGTATTTT. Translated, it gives CASSPRGSGGAQDTQYF.

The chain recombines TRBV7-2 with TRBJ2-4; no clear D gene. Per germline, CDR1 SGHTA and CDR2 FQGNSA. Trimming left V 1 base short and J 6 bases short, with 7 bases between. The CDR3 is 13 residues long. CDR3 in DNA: TGTGCCAGCAGCTTAGGCAGATTAAACATTCAGTACTTC. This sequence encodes CASSLGRLNIQYF. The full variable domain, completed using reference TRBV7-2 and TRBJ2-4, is GAGVSQSPSNKVTEKGKDVELRCDPISGHTALYWYRQSLGQGLEFLIYFQGNSAPDKSGLPSDRFSAERTGGSVSTLTIQRTQQEDSAVYLCASSLGRLNIQYFGAGTRLSVL.

CDR3: CASSLERGQTYEQYF. CDR3 DNA: TGTGCCAGCAGCTTAGAAAGAGGACAGACCTACGAGCAGTACTTC. J is TRBJ2-7 and V is TRBV7-8; D is possibly TRBD1 (6 bases). The CDR3 sequence is 15 residues long. Trimming shortened V by 1 base and J by 2 bases, and 12 bases separated the two germline ends. The germline CDR1 and CDR2 sequences are SGHVS and FQNEAQ.

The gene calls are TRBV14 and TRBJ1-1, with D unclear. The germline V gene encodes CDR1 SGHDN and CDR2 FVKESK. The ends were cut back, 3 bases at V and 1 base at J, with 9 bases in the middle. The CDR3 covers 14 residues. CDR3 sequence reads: CASSHRFRNTEAFF. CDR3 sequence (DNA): TGTGCCAGCAGCCATCGGTTCAGGAACACTGAAGCTTTCTTT.